This T cell receptor beta chain appears in the sequencing data of a study of vaccination effects on CD4 cells after COVID-19. General study results and limits: In healthy vaccinees, only 1 of 255 vaccine-induced clones cross-reacted with common cold coronaviruses. The study enrolled few convalescent patients and sampled no early post-infection timepoints.

This clone was found a few times. Antigen specificity is unknown. TCRdb's copy holds only in-frame clones and misses some; the assay was immunoSEQ multiplex PCR. The table has around 60,000 clones, over 65% seen once. Following 10 days of culture, CD4+ T cells were isolated. Recipients of the vaccine had no prior SARS-CoV-2 infection and negative nucleocapsid antibodies. The sequence was collected from a human donor who received a COVID-19 vaccine. Sample: CD4+ T cells from PBMCs cultured without peptide, taken before COVID-19 vaccination.

CDR3 residues: CASSSLAGGNTGELFF. For the CDR3, the DNA is TGTGCCAGCAGCTCGTTAGCGGGGGGGAACACCGGGGAGCTGTTTTTT. The chain uses TRBV7-8 and TRBJ2-2; 10 bases align to TRBD2. CDR1 is SGHVS, CDR2 FQNEAQ, per germline. CDR3 length: 16 residues. V shed 4 bases, J shed 1 base, and the junction held 3 bases outside the gene matches.